The 30 T cell receptor beta chains presented below share a single source sample, sequenced in a study. Treg sorting used a CD4+CD25+CD127-/low gate. TCRdb reanalysed the 5' RACE reads using MiXCR and keeps one entry per CDR3 protein. This table holds 50,000 to 70,000 distinct CDR3 sequences, less than 25% found once. The sequenced sample consisted of tumor-infiltrating Tregs sorted from the breast tumor. These TCRs come from a female donor with breast cancer.

The sample holds many counts of this clonotype. The J gene is TRBJ1-3, the V gene TRBV7-6; D is possibly TRBD1 (6 bases). The V gene lost 0 bases and the J gene lost 2 bases, with 17 bases spanning the gap. The germline V gene encodes CDR1 SGHVS and CDR2 FNYEAQ. This CDR3 is 18 amino acids long. The CDR3 DNA follows: TGTGCCAGCAGCTTAGCGGTGGCACAGGGCGGAACTGGAAACACCATATATTTT. Amino acid sequence: CASSLAVAQGGTGNTIYF.

The CDR3 bases are TGTGCCAGCAGCCCGGGACGCCGCACAGATACGCAGTATTTT. It translates to CASSPGRRTDTQYF. V and J are TRBV5-4 and TRBJ2-3; D tentatively fits TRBD1 or TRBD2 (5 bases each). Germline loops: CDR1 SGHNT, CDR2 YYREEE (reference sequence). This CDR3 comprises 14 residues. V was trimmed by 4 bases and J by 1 base, leaving 10 bases between them.

In this sample, this clonotype turned up many times. The V call is TRBV20-1, the J call TRBJ2-3, with a tentative D call TRBD1 (5 bases). The CDR3 has 13 residues. Germline V gives CDR1 DFQATT, CDR2 SNEGSKA (reference sequence). Trimming shortened V by 6 bases and J by 5 bases, and 15 bases separated the two germline ends. The DNA for the CDR3 is TGCAGTGCCGACAGCGAACAAGGAGATACGCAGTATTTT. Amino acids: CSADSEQGDTQYF.

This clonotype was detected only a few times. The gene calls are TRBV27 and TRBJ2-2, with 13 bases identical to TRBD2. The germline CDR1 and CDR2 sequences are MNHEY and SMNVEV (reference sequence). CDR3 length: 19 residues. The trim removed 6 bases at V and 3 bases at J, leaving 13 bases unmatched. CDR3 sequence reads: CASRTGHLGLAGDTGELFF. CDR3 DNA sequence: TGTGCCAGCAGAACAGGACACCTAGGACTAGCGGGGGACACCGGGGAGCTGTTTTTT.

This chain connects TRBV15 to TRBJ2-1; 7 nucleotides line up with TRBD1. This CDR3 has 18 residues. Trimming removed 5 bases from V and 12 bases from J; junction bases left unmatched: 25. Germline V gene lookup returns CDR1 LNHNV and CDR2 YYDKDF (reference sequence). The CDR3 coding sequence is TGTGCCACCAGCCGAACCCCTACCCCTGGGACAGCGAGATATGGGCAGTTCTTC. Translating gives CATSRTPTPGTARYGQFF.

This clonotype was recorded at least ten times. This chain connects TRBV12-3 or TRBV12-4 to TRBJ2-5; TRBD1 is a possible D gene (6 bases). Trimming removed 5 bases at V and 5 bases at J, with 15 bases between. The CDR3 loop spans 14 amino acids. The chain's CDR3 is CASSRQERDETQYF. The CDR3 DNA reads TGTGCCAGCAGTAGACAGGAACGTGATGAGACCCAGTACTTC.

This clonotype was detected only a few times. The chain uses TRBV5-1 and TRBJ1-6; 10 nucleotides line up with TRBD1. Germline CDR1 is SGHRS and CDR2 is YFSETQ. Trimming took 4 bases from V and 8 from J; bases not matched to a gene: 9. The CDR3 has 16 residues. The CDR3 here is CASSPQGQGWDSPLHF. The CDR3 nucleotides read TGCGCCAGCAGCCCGCAGGGACAGGGGTGGGATTCACCCCTCCACTTT.

This clonotype was seen a few times. This chain joins TRBV5-1 and TRBJ2-7; 11 bases map to TRBD1. The CDR3 runs 14 residues. Trimming at V came to 3 bases and at J to 3 bases, leaving 2 bases not matched to a gene. The germline V gene has CDR1 SGHRS and CDR2 YFSETQ. DNA of the CDR3: TGCGCCAGCAGCTGGGGACAGGGGGACTACGAGCAGTACTTC. It yields the protein CASSWGQGDYEQYF.

In its sample, this clonotype was seen many times. The rearrangement links TRBV20-1 to TRBJ1-1; unclear D gene. Germline V gene sequence: CDR1 DFQATT, CDR2 SNEGSKA (reference sequence). The CDR3 contains 14 residues. With 1 base removed from V and 0 bases from J, the gap between germline ends came to 9 bases. The CDR3 bases are TGCAGTGCTAGAGTATCCATCATGAACACTGAAGCTTTCTTT. Encoded protein: CSARVSIMNTEAFF.

The chain has TRBV24-1 and TRBJ2-1; TRBD2 is a possible D gene (6 bases). The CDR3 consists of 18 residues. Trimming took off 3 bases at V and 0 bases at J, with 17 bases between the two ends. CDR1 and CDR2 from the germline V gene are KGHDR and SFDVKD. This chain's CDR3 is CATSDAHSGLNSYNEQFF. In DNA, the CDR3 is TGTGCCACCAGTGATGCTCATAGCGGCCTAAACTCCTACAATGAGCAGTTCTTC.

The chain uses TRBV5-1 and TRBJ1-1; D is ambiguous. This CDR3 region has 13 residues. Germline lookup yields CDR1 SGHRS and CDR2 YFSETQ. Trimming stripped 3 bases from V and 1 base from J, with 7 bases between. CDR3: CASSYRRNTEAFF. CDR3 nucleotide sequence: TGCGCCAGCAGCTACCGACGGAACACTGAAGCTTTCTTT.

The chain combines TRBV6-5 with TRBJ1-2; D remains unclear. This CDR3 has 13 residues. The V end was cut by 7 bases, the J end by 0 bases, with 9 bases between. Germline loops: CDR1 MNHEY, CDR2 SVGAGI. CDR3 nucleotides: TGTGCCAGCACCTCGGCACCTAACTATGGCTACACCTTC. Encoded protein: CASTSAPNYGYTF.

Note on this clonotype: This may stem from a read error, because a much larger clone lies one nucleotide away. The genes are TRBV15 and TRBJ2-7; possibly TRBD1 or TRBD2 for D (5 bases each). The CDR3 has 14 amino acids. The germline V gene encodes CDR1 LNHNV and CDR2 YYDKDF (reference sequence). Deletions cut 0 bases from V and 5 bases from J, with 11 bases between. CDR3 residues: CATSRDLGVNEQYF. CDR3 DNA: TGTGCCACCAGCAGAGACCTGGGGGTGAACGAGCAGTACTTC.

This clonotype has a handful of counts. The chain recombines TRBV5-1 with TRBJ2-3; the D gene is possibly TRBD2 (6 bases). Germline V gives CDR1 SGHRS, CDR2 YFSETQ. Trimming took off 1 base at V and 4 bases at J, with 13 bases between the two ends. The CDR3 contains 15 residues. CDR3 in amino acids: CASSLSPWGADTQYF. The CDR3 DNA is TGCGCCAGCAGCTTGTCCCCGTGGGGGGCAGATACGCAGTATTTT.

In its sample, this clonotype was seen a few times. This rearrangement joins TRBV20-1 to TRBJ1-2, with D perhaps matching TRBD1 (5 bases). This CDR3 has 13 amino acids. The V end was cut by 0 bases, the J end by 6 bases, with 11 bases between. Germline CDR1 is DFQATT and CDR2 is SNEGSKA (reference sequence). CDR3 coding DNA: TGCAGTGCTAGAGATGGGGGAGTAAATGGCTACACCTTC. This translates into CSARDGGVNGYTF.

This clonotype was seen more than once but under ten times. This chain joins TRBV20-1 and TRBJ2-5; 10 nucleotides match TRBD2. The CDR3 totals 14 residues. Germline trimming cut 5 bases from V and 2 bases from J; bases unmatched to any gene: 5. CDR1 DFQATT and CDR2 SNEGSKA come from the germline V gene (reference sequence). The CDR3 nucleotides are TGCAGTGCTCAACCGGGACTAGCGCAAGAGACCCAGTACTTC. This codes for CSAQPGLAQETQYF.

In its sample, this clonotype was seen a few times. Because the CDR3 is missing its conserved closing phenylalanine or tryptophan, this is likely a read error. The V gene is TRBV18, the J gene TRBJ1-1, with no clear D. Germline V gives CDR1 KGHSH, CDR2 LQKENI. The CDR3 contains 13 residues. V dropped 0 bases and J dropped 4 bases, with 6 bases sitting between them. The CDR3 is CASSPPTSTEAFI. The CDR3 DNA sequence: TGTGCCAGCTCACCACCGACCAGCACTGAAGCTTTCATT.

This clonotype was counted between two and nine times. The CDR3 coding sequence is TGCGCCAGCAGCCAGCCTCGGGACACCAACTATGGCTACACCTTC. Its protein product is CASSQPRDTNYGYTF. The V and J genes are TRBV4-1 and TRBJ1-2; D is perhaps TRBD1 (6 bases). The CDR3 contains 15 residues. Germline V gene sequence: CDR1 MGHRA, CDR2 YSYEKL. Trimming stripped 3 bases from V and 2 bases from J, with 13 bases between.

This chain joins TRBV12-3 or TRBV12-4 and TRBJ2-7; the D is unclear. Trimming shortened V by 7 bases and J by 1 base, and 8 bases separated the two germline ends. CDR3 size: 12 residues. The CDR3 loop is CASKGRSYEQYF. In nucleotides, the CDR3 is TGTGCCAGCAAGGGCAGATCCTACGAGCAGTACTTC.

By sample fraction, this clonotype is medium-sized. The chain carries TRBV7-3 and TRBJ2-2; TRBD2 matches 8 bases. This CDR3 contains 14 residues. CDR1 is SGHTA and CDR2 is FQGTGA in the germline V gene. V trimming: 5 bases; J trimming: 6 bases; junction bases outside the gene matches: 5. The CDR3 DNA reads TGTGCCAGCAGCCTTGGACTAGCTGCCGGGGAGCTGTTTTTT. Amino acids: CASSLGLAAGELFF.

The rearrangement joins TRBV6-5 to TRBJ2-5; D is ambiguous. Germline-derived CDR1 and CDR2 are MNHEY and SVGAGI. V was trimmed by 0 bases and J by 2 bases, leaving 4 bases between them. This CDR3 spans 13 amino acids. The CDR3 sequence: CASSYSRQETQYF. CDR3 bases: TGTGCCAGCAGTTACTCACGGCAAGAGACCCAGTACTTC.

V usage is TRBV6-2 or TRBV6-3 and J usage is TRBJ1-1; D unclear. Germline CDR1 reads MNHEY; CDR2 reads SVGEGT. The V gene lost 6 bases and the J gene lost 3 bases, with 14 bases spanning the gap. CDR3 length: 14 residues. Here the CDR3 reads CASRTPPGYTEAFF. CDR3 DNA: TGTGCCAGCAGAACTCCACCGGGGTACACTGAAGCTTTCTTT.

In DNA, the CDR3 is TGTGCCAGCAGCGCAACTAGCGGGAGTGCCTACGAGCAGTACTTC. Residues: CASSATSGSAYEQYF. The chain carries TRBV9 and TRBJ2-7; 11 bases align to TRBD2. V was clipped by 3 bases and J by 2 bases; unmatched bases: 4. This CDR3 region has 15 residues. In germline, CDR1 is SGDLS, CDR2 YYNGEE.

For this clonotype: A much larger clonotype is one base distant, so this may be a read error. The rearrangement uses TRBV7-6 and TRBJ2-5; D is undetermined. The CDR3 has 13 amino acids. Trimming stripped 3 bases from V and 5 bases from J, with 10 bases between. Germline CDR1 and CDR2: SGHVS and FNYEAQ. The CDR3 protein is CASSFFGRETQYF. In DNA form, the CDR3 reads TGTGCCAGCAGCTTTTTTGGAAGGGAGACCCAGTACTTC.

This clonotype was counted between two and nine times. The chain combines TRBV7-8 with TRBJ2-7; D gene uncertain. Germline V CDR1 and CDR2: SGHVS, FQNEAQ. The CDR3 spans 15 residues. Trimming shortened V by 2 bases and J by 0 bases, and 11 bases separated the two germline ends. This CDR3 reads CASSLRSTASYEQYF. CDR3 in DNA: TGTGCCAGCAGCTTAAGGAGTACTGCCTCCTACGAGCAGTACTTC.

The rearrangement uses TRBV11-2 and TRBJ2-2, with 8 nucleotides matching TRBD2. Per germline, CDR1 SGHAT and CDR2 FQNNGV. The trim removed 1 base at V and 6 bases at J, leaving 4 bases unmatched. The CDR3 length is 15 residues. The CDR3: CASSLVLGGAGELFF. CDR3 nucleotide sequence: TGTGCCAGCAGCTTAGTCCTCGGGGGGGCCGGGGAGCTGTTTTTT.

The V and J genes are TRBV10-2 and TRBJ1-2; perhaps TRBD1 as D (6 bases). CDR3 length equals 12 residues. V lost 8 bases to trimming and J lost 12 bases, with 19 bases between them. In germline, CDR1 is WSHSY, CDR2 SAAADI. DNA for the CDR3: TGCGCCAGCGGGAAGGGGGGCTCTGGAAACACCTTC. As protein: CASGKGGSGNTF.

This chain uses TRBV5-1 with TRBJ2-7, with D unresolved. The V end lost 0 bases, the J end lost 6 bases, and 10 bases lay between the germline ends. CDR3 length: 13 residues. Germline CDR1 SGHRS, CDR2 YFSETQ. CDR3 amino acids: CASSLELKSEQYF. The CDR3 DNA reads as TGCGCCAGCAGCTTGGAACTTAAAAGCGAGCAGTACTTC.

Notes on this clonotype: It may be a read error: a sequence one base away is much more abundant. The chain's CDR3 is CATSEKYEQYF. The CDR3 DNA is TGTGCCACCAGTGAAAAGTACGAGCAGTACTTC. V is TRBV10-3 and J is TRBJ2-7; D is unresolved. Germline CDR1 is ENHRY and CDR2 is SYGVKD. The CDR3 is 11 amino acids.

This clonotype was counted between two and nine times. The chain recombines TRBV20-1 with TRBJ1-1, with D perhaps TRBD1 (6 bases). The CDR3 runs 12 residues. Deletions cut 3 bases from V and 6 bases from J, with 11 bases between. The V gene's germline CDR1 is DFQATT and CDR2 SNEGSKA (reference sequence). The CDR3 reads CSARTRGPEAFF. In DNA, the CDR3 is TGCAGTGCTAGGACCAGGGGCCCTGAAGCTTTCTTT.